The T cell receptor beta chain described here comes from a study of shared clonotypes between healthy human individuals. Study conclusions and caveats: A reduction in generation probabilities was seen for non-shared clonotypes relative to those shared by all four donors.

The data were produced by immunoSEQ multiplex PCR, yet TCRdb's version contains in-frame clones alone and is incomplete. This sample yields roughly 760,000 clones, of which less than 85% are seen a single time; more than 1.5% belongs to the top ten. Adult donors, all healthy and HIV-negative, had no recent acute infections or vaccinations. CD4+ cells were split into CD45RA+ naive and CD45RA-negative memory subsets. Concerning this clone itself: The antigen is undetermined.

The CDR3 is made up of 16 amino acids. The junction had 11 bases not matched to a gene; V was cut back by 2 bases and J by 4 bases. Looked up from germline, CDR1 is SGHDN and CDR2 is FVKESK. The sample consisted of memory CD4+ T cells sorted from blood. Subset described: CD45RA-negative fraction. J is TRBJ2-7 and V is TRBV14, with 7 bases that match TRBD2. The clonotype originates from a woman aged 25 to 39 in good health. The CDR3 DNA sequence: TGTGCCAGCAGCCAAAATACCCTAGCGGAGGGGTACGAGCAGTACTTC. Amino acid sequence: CASSQNTLAEGYEQYF.